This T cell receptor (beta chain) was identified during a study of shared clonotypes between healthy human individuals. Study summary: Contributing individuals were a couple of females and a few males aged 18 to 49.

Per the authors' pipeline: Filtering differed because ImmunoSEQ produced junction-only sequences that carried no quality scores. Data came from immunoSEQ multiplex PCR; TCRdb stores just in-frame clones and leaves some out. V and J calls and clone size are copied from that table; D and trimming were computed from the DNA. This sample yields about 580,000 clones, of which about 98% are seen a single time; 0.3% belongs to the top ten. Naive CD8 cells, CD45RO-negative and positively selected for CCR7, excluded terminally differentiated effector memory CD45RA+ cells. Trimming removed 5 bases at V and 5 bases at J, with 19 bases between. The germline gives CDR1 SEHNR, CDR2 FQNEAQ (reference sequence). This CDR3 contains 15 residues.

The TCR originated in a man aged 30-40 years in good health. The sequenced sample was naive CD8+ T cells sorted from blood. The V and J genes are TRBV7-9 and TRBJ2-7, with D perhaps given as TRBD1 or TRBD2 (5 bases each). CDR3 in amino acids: CASSRLPRVEDEQYF. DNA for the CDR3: TGTGCCAGCAGCAGACTACCCAGGGTAGAAGACGAGCAGTACTTC. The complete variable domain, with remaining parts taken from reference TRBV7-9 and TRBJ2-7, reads DTGVSQNPRHKITKRGQNVTFRCDPISEHNRLYWYRQTLGQGPEFLTYFQNEAQLEKSRLLSDRFSAERPKGSFSTLEIQRTEQGDSAMYLCASSRLPRVEDEQYFGPGTRLTVT.